The sequence of this TCR beta chain was determined in a study of T cell repertoires in cytomegalovirus infection. As to this clonotype: Its antigen remains unidentified. The junction does not match germline at one end; this may be a read error.

TCRdb used MiXCR to reprocess the reads, holding one entry per CDR3 protein. The sample holds 230,000 or so distinct CDR3 sequences, 35% to 40% seen once. This CDR3 region has 14 residues. Per germline, CDR1 MNHEY and CDR2 SMNVEV (reference sequence). The receptor's source is a human donor in good health (CMV status not recorded). Some clones in this sample may be carry-over from other donors' samples. The sample here was CD8+ T cells from cultured PBMCs, taken from culture after CMV antigen stimulation. The gene calls are TRBV27 and TRBJ2-7, with D possibly matching TRBD1 (5 bases). The CDR3 DNA reads as TGTCCCAGCAGTTTATCTCCAGGGCCTTACGAGCAGTACTTC. Protein sequence: CPSSLSPGPYEQYF.